Reported below is one T cell receptor beta chain. The antigen is not known. The length of the CDR3 is 15 residues. V was shortened by 3 bases and J by 3 bases, with 12 bases between the two germline ends. Germline V gene lookup returns CDR1 LGHNT and CDR2 FRNRAP. The data originate from a study of radiotherapy plus CTLA-4 blockade in lung cancer. Study context: Objective responses were documented in around 19% of patients, with disease control in about 31%. General study results and limits: Together with interferon-beta, which increased in serum after radiation, early dynamic changes in blood T cell clones were reportedly the best predictors of response. TCR clones of tumor origin grew in blood after radiotherapy plus ipilimumab.

Libraries were prepared by immunoSEQ multiplex PCR; TCRdb keeps only in-frame clonotypes and omits some of them. Here the sample spans tens of thousands of clones, around 80% being singletons. This TCR derives from a human donor with non-small cell lung cancer who had a complete response to radiotherapy plus ipilimumab. Specimen: peripheral blood, collected from a patient treated with radiotherapy plus ipilimumab. This sequence joins TRBV12-5 and TRBJ1-5; no firm D call. DNA of the CDR3: TGTGCTAGTGGTTTTGAGGAGGGAGTCAATCAGCCCCAGCATTTT. It is translated as CASGFEEGVNQPQHF.